Listed below are T cell receptor beta chains from one sample, sequenced in a study of shared clonotypes between healthy human individuals. Generated by immunoSEQ multiplex PCR, the TCRdb table keeps only in-frame clones and is missing some. Among about 2.1 million clones listed, about 94% were seen once. The sequencing sample was made of naive CD8+ T cells from PBMCs. Receptors originate from a man aged 18 to 29 in good health. Some clones in this sample may be carry-over from other donors' samples. Each CDR3 is given with its conserved first and last residue. D genes are given only for firm matches. Only some rows state a clone size, as once, few, many or a class for expanded clones.

.	TRBJ2-1	TRBV6-5	.	TGTGCCAGCAGTTACTCGATCGGAGAAGGGATCAATGAGCAGTTCTTC	CASSYSIGEGINEQFF
.	TRBJ2-4	TRBV11-2	TRBD2	TGTGCCAGCAGCTTAGTGGGACTAGCGGTAGCCAAAAACATTCAGTACTTC	CASSLVGLAVAKNIQYF
.	TRBJ1-1	TRBV10-2	.	TGCGCCAGCAGACTGGGGACTGAAGCTTTCTTT	CASRLGTEAFF
once	TRBJ1-3	TRBV4-2	TRBD1	TGTGCCAGCAGCCATCAATACAGGGGGCCTGGAAACACCATATATTTT	CASSHQYRGPGNTIYF
.	TRBJ2-3	TRBV5-1	.	TGCGCCAGCAGCACCGGTCCAGATACGCAGTATTTT	CASSTGPDTQYF
.	TRBJ2-1	TRBV27	.	TGTGCCAGCAGTTTATTTGTCGGTACAGGGACTGACAATGAGCAGTTCTTC	CASSLFVGTGTDNEQFF
.	TRBJ2-7	TRBV7-8	.	TGTGCCAGCAGCTCATCGGACAGCTACGAGCAGTACTTC	CASSSSDSYEQYF
.	TRBJ2-7	TRBV19	.	TGTGCCAGTAGTATAGCTTTCAGGATCAACGAGCAGTACTTC	CASSIAFRINEQYF
.	TRBJ2-7	TRBV7-6	.	TGTGCCAGCAGCGCCCGACCCCGGGTCTCTCCCTACGAGCAGTACTTC	CASSARPRVSPYEQYF
.	TRBJ2-7	TRBV13	TRBD1	TGTGCCAGCAGCTTCCGGGACAGGGCCTACGAGCAGTACTTC	CASSFRDRAYEQYF